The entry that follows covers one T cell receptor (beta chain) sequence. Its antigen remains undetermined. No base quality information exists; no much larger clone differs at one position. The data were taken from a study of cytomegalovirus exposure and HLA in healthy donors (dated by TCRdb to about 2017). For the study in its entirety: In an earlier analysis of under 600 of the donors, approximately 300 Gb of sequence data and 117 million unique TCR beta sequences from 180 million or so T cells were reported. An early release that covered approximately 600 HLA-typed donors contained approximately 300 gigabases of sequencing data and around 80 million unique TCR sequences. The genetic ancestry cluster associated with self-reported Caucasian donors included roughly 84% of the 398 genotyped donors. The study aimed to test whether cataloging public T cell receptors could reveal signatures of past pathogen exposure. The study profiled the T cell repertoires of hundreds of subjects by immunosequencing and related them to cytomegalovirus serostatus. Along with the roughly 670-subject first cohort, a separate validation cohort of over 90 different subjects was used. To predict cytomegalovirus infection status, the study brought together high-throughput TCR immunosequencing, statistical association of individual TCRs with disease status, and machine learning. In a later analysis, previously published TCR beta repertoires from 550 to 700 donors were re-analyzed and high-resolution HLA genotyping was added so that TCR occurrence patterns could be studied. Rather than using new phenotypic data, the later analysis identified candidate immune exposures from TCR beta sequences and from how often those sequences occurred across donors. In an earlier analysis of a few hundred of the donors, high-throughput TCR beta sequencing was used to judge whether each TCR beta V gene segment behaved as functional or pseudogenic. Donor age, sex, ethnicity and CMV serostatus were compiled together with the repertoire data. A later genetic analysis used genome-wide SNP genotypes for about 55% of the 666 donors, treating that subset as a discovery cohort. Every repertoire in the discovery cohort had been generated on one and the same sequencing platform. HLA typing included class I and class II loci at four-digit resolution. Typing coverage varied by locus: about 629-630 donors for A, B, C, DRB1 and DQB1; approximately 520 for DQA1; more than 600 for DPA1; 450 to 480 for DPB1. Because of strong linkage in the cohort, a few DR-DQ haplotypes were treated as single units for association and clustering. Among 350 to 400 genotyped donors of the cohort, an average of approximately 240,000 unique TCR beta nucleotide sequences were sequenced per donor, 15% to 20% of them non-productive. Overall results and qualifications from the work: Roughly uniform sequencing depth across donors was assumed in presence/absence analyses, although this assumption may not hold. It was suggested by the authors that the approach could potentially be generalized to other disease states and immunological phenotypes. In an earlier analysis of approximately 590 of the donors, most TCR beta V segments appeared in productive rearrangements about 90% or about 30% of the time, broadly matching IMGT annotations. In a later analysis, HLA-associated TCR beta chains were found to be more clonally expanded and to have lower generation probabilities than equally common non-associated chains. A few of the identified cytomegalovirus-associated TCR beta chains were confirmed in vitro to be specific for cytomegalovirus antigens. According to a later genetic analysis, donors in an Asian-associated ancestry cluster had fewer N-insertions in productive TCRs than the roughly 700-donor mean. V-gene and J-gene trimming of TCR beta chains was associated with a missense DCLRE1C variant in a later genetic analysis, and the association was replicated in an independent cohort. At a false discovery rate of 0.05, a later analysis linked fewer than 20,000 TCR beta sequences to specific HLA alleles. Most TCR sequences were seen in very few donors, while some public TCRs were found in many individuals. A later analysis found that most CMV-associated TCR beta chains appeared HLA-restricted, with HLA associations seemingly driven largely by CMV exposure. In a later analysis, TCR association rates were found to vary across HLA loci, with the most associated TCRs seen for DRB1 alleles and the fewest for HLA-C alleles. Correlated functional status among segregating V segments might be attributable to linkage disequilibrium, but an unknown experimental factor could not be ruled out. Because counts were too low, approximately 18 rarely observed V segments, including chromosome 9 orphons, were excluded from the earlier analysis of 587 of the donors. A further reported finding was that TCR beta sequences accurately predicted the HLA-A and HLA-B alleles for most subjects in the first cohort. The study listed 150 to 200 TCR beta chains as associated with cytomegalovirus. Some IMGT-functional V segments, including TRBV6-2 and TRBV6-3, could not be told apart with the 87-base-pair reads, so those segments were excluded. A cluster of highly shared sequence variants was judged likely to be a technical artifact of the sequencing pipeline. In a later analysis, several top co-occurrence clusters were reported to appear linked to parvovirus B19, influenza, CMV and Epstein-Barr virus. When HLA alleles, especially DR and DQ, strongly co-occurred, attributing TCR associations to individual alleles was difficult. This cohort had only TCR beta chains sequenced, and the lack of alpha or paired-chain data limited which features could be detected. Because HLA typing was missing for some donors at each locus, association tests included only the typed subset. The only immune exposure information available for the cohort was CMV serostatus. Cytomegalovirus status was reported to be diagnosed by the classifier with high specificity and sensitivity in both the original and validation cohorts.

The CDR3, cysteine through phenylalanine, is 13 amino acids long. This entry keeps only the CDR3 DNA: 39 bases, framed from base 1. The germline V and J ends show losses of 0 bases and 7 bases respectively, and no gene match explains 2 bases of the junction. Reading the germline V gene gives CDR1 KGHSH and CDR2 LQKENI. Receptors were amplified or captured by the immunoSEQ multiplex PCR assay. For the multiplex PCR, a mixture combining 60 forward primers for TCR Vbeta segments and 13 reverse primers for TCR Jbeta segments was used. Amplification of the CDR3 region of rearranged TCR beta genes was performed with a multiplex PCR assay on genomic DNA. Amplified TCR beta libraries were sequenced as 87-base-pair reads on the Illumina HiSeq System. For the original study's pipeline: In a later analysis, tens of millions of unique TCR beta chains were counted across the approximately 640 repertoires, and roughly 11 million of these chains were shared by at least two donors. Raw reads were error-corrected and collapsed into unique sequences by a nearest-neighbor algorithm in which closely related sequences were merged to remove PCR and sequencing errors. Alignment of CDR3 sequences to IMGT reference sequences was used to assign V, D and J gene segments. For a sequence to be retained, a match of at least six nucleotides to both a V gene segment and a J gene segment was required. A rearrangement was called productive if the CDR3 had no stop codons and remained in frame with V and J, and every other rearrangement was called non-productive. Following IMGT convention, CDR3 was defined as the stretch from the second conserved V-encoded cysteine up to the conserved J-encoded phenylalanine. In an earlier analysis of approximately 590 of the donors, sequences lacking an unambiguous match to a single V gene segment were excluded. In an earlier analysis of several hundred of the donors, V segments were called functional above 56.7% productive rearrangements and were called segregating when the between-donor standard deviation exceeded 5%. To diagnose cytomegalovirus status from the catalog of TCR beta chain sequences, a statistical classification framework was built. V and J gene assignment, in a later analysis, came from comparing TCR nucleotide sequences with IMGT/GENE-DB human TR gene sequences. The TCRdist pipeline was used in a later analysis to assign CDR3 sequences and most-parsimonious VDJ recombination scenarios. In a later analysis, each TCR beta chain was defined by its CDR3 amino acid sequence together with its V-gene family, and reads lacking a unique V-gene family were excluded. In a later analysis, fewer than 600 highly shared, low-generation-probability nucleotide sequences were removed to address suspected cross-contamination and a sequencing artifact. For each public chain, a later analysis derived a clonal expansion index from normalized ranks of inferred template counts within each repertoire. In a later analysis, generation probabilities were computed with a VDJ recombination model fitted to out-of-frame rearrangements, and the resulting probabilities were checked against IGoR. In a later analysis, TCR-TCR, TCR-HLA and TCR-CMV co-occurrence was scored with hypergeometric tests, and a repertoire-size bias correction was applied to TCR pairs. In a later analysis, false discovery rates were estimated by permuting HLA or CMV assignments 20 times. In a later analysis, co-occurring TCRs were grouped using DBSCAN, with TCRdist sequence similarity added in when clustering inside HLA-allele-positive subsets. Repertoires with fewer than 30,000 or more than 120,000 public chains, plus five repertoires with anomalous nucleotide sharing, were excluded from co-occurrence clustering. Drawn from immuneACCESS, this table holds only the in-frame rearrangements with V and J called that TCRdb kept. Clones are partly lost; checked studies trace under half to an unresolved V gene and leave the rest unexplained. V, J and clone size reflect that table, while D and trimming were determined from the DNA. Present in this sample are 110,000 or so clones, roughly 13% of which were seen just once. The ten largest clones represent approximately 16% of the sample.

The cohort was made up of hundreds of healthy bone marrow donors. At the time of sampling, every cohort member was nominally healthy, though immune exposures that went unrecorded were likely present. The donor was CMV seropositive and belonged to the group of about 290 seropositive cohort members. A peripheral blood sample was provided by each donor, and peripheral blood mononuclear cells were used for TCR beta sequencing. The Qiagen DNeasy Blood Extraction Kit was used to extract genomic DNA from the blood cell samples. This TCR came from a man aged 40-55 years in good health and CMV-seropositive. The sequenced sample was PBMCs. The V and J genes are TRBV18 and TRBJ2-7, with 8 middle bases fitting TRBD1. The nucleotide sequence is TGTGCCAGCTCACCACCCGGGACAGGTGAGCAGTACTTC. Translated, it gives CASSPPGTGEQYF.